The T cell receptor (beta chain) under discussion was sequenced for a study of blood T cells in healthy people across ages. Overall study results and limits: Age brought a roughly linear fall in TCR beta diversity measured per million T cells.

This clonotype was counted a few times. Its antigen is still unknown. Donors gave roughly 9.1 milliliters of peripheral blood apiece. The study isolated at least 6.5 million PBMCs from each sample. Using a J-beta primer mix together with a sample-barcoded 5' primer, a second PCR was run for about 6 to 12 cycles. MiXCR, run by TCRdb on the 5' RACE reads, gives a single entry per CDR3 protein. The data contain some 1.5 million distinct CDR3 sequences, roughly 30% of them singletons. CDR3 length equals 12 residues. V was trimmed by 2 bases and J by 5 bases, leaving 6 bases between them. Germline lookup yields CDR1 LGHDT and CDR2 YNNKEL (reference sequence).

The chain couples TRBV3-1 to TRBJ2-5; no reliable D call. This TCR came from a woman under 40 in good health. Sequencing input: blood. The CDR3 protein is CASSQNRETQYF. In DNA, the CDR3 is TGTGCCAGCAGCCAAAACCGGGAGACCCAGTACTTC.